One sample yielded the 3 T cell receptor beta chains listed below, sequenced in a study of PD-L1 blockade in urothelial cancer. The sample's time point: peripheral blood 6 weeks after treatment start. Method: immunoSEQ multiplex PCR; TCRdb's copy keeps in-frame clones and lacks some. The profile shows some 120,000 clones, about 89% of them singletons. Sequenced here: PBMCs, sampled around atezolizumab (anti-PD-L1) treatment. These receptors were obtained from a man aged 60 to 75 with urothelial cancer.

The chain couples TRBV6-5 to TRBJ2-5; 10 positions agree with TRBD2. CDR3 size: 15 residues. The germline gives CDR1 MNHEY, CDR2 SVGAGI. Trimming cost V 5 bases and J 4 bases; bases outside gene matches: 7. The CDR3 nucleotides are TGTGCCAGCAGTCGGAGCGGGGGGGCTGGAGAGACCCAGTACTTC. It encodes CASSRSGGAGETQYF.

V gene TRBV9 combines with J gene TRBJ2-7; 7 nucleotides match TRBD1. V shed 0 bases and J 3 bases; nucleotides not matched to a gene: 3. Germline loops: CDR1 SGDLS, CDR2 YYNGEE. This CDR3 is 14 amino acids long. The CDR3 nucleotides read TGTGCCAGCAGCGTAGAACCAGGGGGCTACGAGCAGTACTTC. Its protein is CASSVEPGGYEQYF. Supplemented by reference TRBV9 and TRBJ2-7, the full variable domain reads DSGVTQTPKHLITATGQRVTLRCSPRSGDLSVYWYQQSLDQGLQFLIQYYNGEERAKGNILERFSAQQFPDLHSELNLSSLELGDSALYFCASSVEPGGYEQYFGPGTRLTVT.

This clone has more than one count but fewer than ten. The chain carries TRBV2 and TRBJ2-7, with 8 bases lining up with TRBD2. The CDR3 runs to 13 residues. The J segment lost 1 base and the V segment lost 11 bases, leaving 7 bases of the junction unmatched. Germline V gene data show CDR1 as SNHLY and CDR2 as FYNNEI. The CDR3 loop is CAGGTRPSYEQYF. In nucleotides, the CDR3 is TGTGCCGGGGGGACTAGGCCTTCCTACGAGCAGTACTTC.